The 29 T cell receptor beta chains below come from one sample, sequenced in a study of OX40 agonist ivuxolimab in advanced cancers. The protocol was immunoSEQ multiplex PCR, while the TCRdb copy is restricted to in-frame clones and leaves out a portion. Found here are some 76,000 clones, 93% of them singletons; the top ten hold around 5.9%. The sample consisted of CD4+ or CD8+ T cells sorted from blood, taken in a trial of the OX40 agonist ivuxolimab. The receptors were sampled from an adult with an advanced solid tumor such as melanoma, head and neck, liver or kidney cancer.

V is TRBV7-6 and J is TRBJ2-7; 7 bases line up with TRBD1. V was clipped by 1 base and J by 3 bases; unmatched bases: 3. The CDR3 runs to 14 residues. Germline V gene sequence: CDR1 SGHVS, CDR2 FNYEAQ. This CDR3 reads CASSLEGGGYEQYF. CDR3 coding DNA: TGTGCCAGCAGCTTAGAAGGGGGCGGCTACGAGCAGTACTTC.

CDR3 bases: TGTGCCAGCAGCTTCTCGACTAGTAATGAGCAGTTCTTC. Translation gives CASSFSTSNEQFF. This sequence joins TRBV11-2 and TRBJ2-1, with D perhaps matching TRBD2 (6 bases). V was cut by 3 bases and J by 7 bases, with 10 bases left in between. CDR3 length equals 13 residues. Per the germline V gene, CDR1 is SGHAT and CDR2 is FQNNGV.

This chain uses TRBV2 with TRBJ2-2; the match to TRBD2 covers 10 bases. CDR3 length: 14 amino acids. J lost 1 base, V lost 11 bases, and 4 bases had no gene match. The germline V gene encodes CDR1 SNHLY and CDR2 FYNNEI. The CDR3 DNA reads as TGTGCCCTTCTAGCGGGAGTGAACACCGGGGAGCTGTTTTTT. This encodes CALLAGVNTGELFF.

This chain connects TRBV27 to TRBJ2-4; D might be TRBD1 or TRBD2, each matching 5 bases. The CDR3 consists of 15 residues. V was clipped by 6 bases and J by 0 bases, with 12 bases between them. CDR1 is MNHEY, CDR2 SMNVEV, per germline (reference sequence). The CDR3: CASSPGTVAKNIQYF. The CDR3 DNA reads TGTGCCAGCAGCCCCGGGACGGTAGCCAAAAACATTCAGTACTTC.

This chain links TRBV25-1 with TRBJ2-2; D call uncertain. The germline V and J ends were trimmed by 2 bases and 4 bases, with 8 bases remaining between them. CDR1 is MGHDK and CDR2 is SYGVNS in the germline V gene. This CDR3 contains 14 residues. As DNA, the CDR3 is TGTGCCAGCAGTGAACTTTCCACCACCGGGGAGCTGTTTTTT. It encodes CASSELSTTGELFF.

CDR3 sequence (DNA): TGTGCCAGCAGTTTGTGGGGCTCCGGGGAGCTGTTTTTT. Its translation: CASSLWGSGELFF. V gene TRBV27 combines with J gene TRBJ2-2; TRBD1 is a possible D gene (5 bases). This CDR3 contains 13 residues. Germline V gene lookup returns CDR1 MNHEY and CDR2 SMNVEV (reference sequence). With 3 bases removed from V and 6 bases from J, the gap between germline ends came to 8 bases.

This rearrangement joins TRBV20-1 to TRBJ2-1; tentative D call: TRBD2 (5 bases). With 5 bases removed from V and 4 bases from J, the gap between germline ends came to 6 bases. The CDR3 length is 11 residues. The germline CDR1 and CDR2 sequences are DFQATT and SNEGSKA (reference sequence). The CDR3 region has the DNA TGCAGTGCTGGACTTTACAATGAGCAGTTCTTC. The encoded protein is CSAGLYNEQFF.

The chain has TRBV19 and TRBJ1-5, with D perhaps TRBD1 (6 bases). The CDR3 contains 15 residues. V gave up 7 bases and J gave up 3 bases, with 16 bases separating them. Per germline, CDR1 LNHDA and CDR2 SQIVND (reference sequence). The CDR3 DNA sequence: TGTGCCAGTACCCCAGGGGCGGGTTCCAATCAGCCCCAGCATTTT. This encodes CASTPGAGSNQPQHF.

The rearrangement uses TRBV7-2 and TRBJ2-3, with 13 positions matching TRBD2. The germline V gene encodes CDR1 SGHTA and CDR2 FQGNSA. This CDR3 has 15 amino acids. Germline trimming cut 6 bases from V and 3 bases from J; bases unmatched to any gene: 3. The CDR3 DNA is TGTGCCAGCAGACTAGCGGGGGGGAAAACAGATACGCAGTATTTT. This gives the protein CASRLAGGKTDTQYF. Using reference TRBV7-2 and TRBJ2-3 for the parts outside the CDR3, the full variable domain is GAGVSQSPSNKVTEKGKDVELRCDPISGHTALYWYRQSLGQGLEFLIYFQGNSAPDKSGLPSDRFSAERTGGSVSTLTIQRTQQEDSAVYLCASRLAGGKTDTQYFGPGTRLTVL.

The V and J genes are TRBV27 and TRBJ2-6, with a tentative D call TRBD1 (7 bases). V was trimmed by 3 bases and J by 0 bases, leaving 18 bases between them. CDR1 and CDR2 from the germline V gene are MNHEY and SMNVEV (reference sequence). This CDR3 has 19 residues. CDR3 sequence: CASSLAGQPSHSGANVLTF. CDR3 DNA: TGTGCCAGCAGTTTGGCGGGACAGCCATCTCACTCTGGGGCCAACGTCCTGACTTTC.

The genes are TRBV5-4 and TRBJ2-2; D might be TRBD1 or TRBD2, each matching 5 bases. The germline V and J ends were trimmed by 0 bases and 4 bases, with 10 bases remaining between them. This CDR3 is built from 15 residues. Per germline, CDR1 SGHNT and CDR2 YYREEE (reference sequence). The CDR3 coding sequence is TGTGCCAGCAGCTTGGCGGCAGGGAGCACCGGGGAGCTGTTTTTT. Translation: CASSLAAGSTGELFF.

V usage is TRBV11-2 and J usage is TRBJ2-5; TRBD1 aligns across 8 bases. The CDR3 runs to 17 residues. With V trimmed by 1 base and J by 4 bases, 11 bases remained unmatched. Germline lookup yields CDR1 SGHAT and CDR2 FQNNGV. The CDR3 reads CASSLGTRQGRGETQYF. Here the CDR3 DNA reads TGTGCCAGCAGCTTAGGAACTCGACAGGGGCGCGGAGAGACCCAGTACTTC.

This chain joins TRBV5-6 and TRBJ2-4; D uncertain. Germline loops: CDR1 SGHDT, CDR2 YYEEEE. The CDR3 totals 14 residues. Between the trimmed V and J ends, which lost 0 bases and 6 bases, there was a span of 10 bases. CDR3 amino acids: CASSLGGSPNIQYF. The CDR3 coding sequence is TGTGCCAGCAGCTTGGGGGGTTCCCCAAACATTCAGTACTTC.

The V gene is TRBV4-3, the J gene TRBJ2-6, with no clear D. Germline CDR1 and CDR2: LGHNA and YSLEER. V was trimmed by 1 base and J by 2 bases, leaving 6 bases between them. The CDR3 consists of 15 residues. CDR3 sequence reads: CASSQVGAGANVLTF. The CDR3, as DNA: TGCGCCAGCAGCCAAGTGGGTGCTGGGGCCAACGTCCTGACTTTC.

The rearrangement uses TRBV2 and TRBJ2-2, with 11 bases lining up with TRBD1. The CDR3 length is 17 residues. Germline trimming cut 3 bases from V and 3 bases from J; bases unmatched to any gene: 6. The germline V gene encodes CDR1 SNHLY and CDR2 FYNNEI. CDR3 sequence reads: CASSDLDRGLDTGELFF. The CDR3 DNA is TGTGCCAGCAGTGACCTGGACAGGGGGCTTGACACCGGGGAGCTGTTTTTT.

V gene TRBV7-9 combines with J gene TRBJ2-1; 13 bases match TRBD2. J was trimmed by 5 bases and V by 2 bases; bases with no gene match: 3. The CDR3 extends over 16 amino acids. Germline loops: CDR1 SEHNR, CDR2 FQNEAQ (reference sequence). The CDR3 region has the DNA TGTGCCAGCAGCTTATCCGGGACTAGCGGGGACAATGAGCAGTTCTTC. It translates to CASSLSGTSGDNEQFF.

The chain links TRBV11-2 to TRBJ1-1; TRBD1 matches at 7 bases. CDR1 is SGHAT, CDR2 FQNNGV, per germline. The V and J ends lost 6 bases and 4 bases, in that order; junction bases with no gene match: 5. The CDR3 is made up of 13 amino acids. DNA for the CDR3: TGTGCCAGCAGTTTACAGGGGAGCACTGAAGCTTTCTTT. It yields the protein CASSLQGSTEAFF. The full variable domain, completed using reference TRBV11-2 and TRBJ1-1, is EAGVAQSPRYKIIEKRQSVAFWCNPISGHATLYWYQQILGQGPKLLIQFQNNGVVDDSQLPKDRFSAERLKGVDSTLKIQPAKLEDSAVYLCASSLQGSTEAFFGQGTRLTVV.

The chain recombines TRBV27 with TRBJ2-3; D possibly corresponds to TRBD2 (5 bases). The CDR3 runs to 14 residues. The V end was cut by 5 bases, the J end by 1 base, with 10 bases between. Per germline, CDR1 MNHEY and CDR2 SMNVEV (reference sequence). The CDR3 protein is CASSPLGGTDTQYF. The CDR3 region has the DNA TGTGCCAGCAGTCCCCTCGGGGGCACAGATACGCAGTATTTT.

A note on this clone: The junction departs from the called germline gene at one end, perhaps through a read error. The V gene is TRBV29-1, the J gene TRBJ1-2; a possible D gene is TRBD1 (6 bases). CDR1 and CDR2 from the germline V gene are SQVTM and ANQGSEA. The CDR3 is made up of 14 amino acids. CDR3 bases: TGCAGCGTTGATGGCCCTATCGGCGGACAGCTCGACCACTTC. This translates into CSVDGPIGGQLDHF.

This chain joins TRBV5-1 and TRBJ2-3; perhaps TRBD2 as D (5 bases). Germline V CDR1 and CDR2: SGHRS, YFSETQ. V lost 5 bases and J lost 4, with 5 bases in between. The CDR3 is 11 amino acids. The CDR3 spells CASREADTQYF. The DNA of the CDR3 is TGCGCCAGCAGGGAGGCAGATACGCAGTATTTT.

The chain joins TRBV6-5 to TRBJ2-7, with a weak D call TRBD2 (5 bases). V shed 2 bases and J shed 6 bases, with 11 bases lying between them. The germline V gene encodes CDR1 MNHEY and CDR2 SVGAGI. The CDR3 sequence is 13 residues long. CDR3 sequence (DNA): TGTGCCAGCAGTTACGACGGAGGTGGCGAGCAGTACTTC. It encodes CASSYDGGGEQYF.

The genes are TRBV6-1 and TRBJ1-5; TRBD1 might be the D (5 bases). Germline V gene lookup returns CDR1 MNHNS and CDR2 SASEGT. Trimming removed 3 bases from V and 7 bases from J, with 10 bases in between. CDR3 length equals 13 residues. The CDR3 sequence: CASSDTGLQPQHF. The CDR3, as DNA: TGTGCCAGCAGTGACACAGGTTTGCAGCCCCAGCATTTT.

The rearrangement links TRBV4-1 to TRBJ2-5; no firm D call. The CDR3 has 11 amino acids. Per the germline V gene, CDR1 is MGHRA and CDR2 is YSYEKL. V lost 4 bases, J lost 6 bases, and 6 bases lay in between. In nucleotides, the CDR3 is TGCGCCAGCAGCCTTGGGCAGACCCAGTACTTC. Its translation is CASSLGQTQYF.

This clone has ten or more counts. This sequence joins TRBV5-6 and TRBJ2-7; a weak D match, TRBD2 (5 bases). With 0 bases removed from V and 3 bases from J, the gap between germline ends came to 16 bases. The CDR3 contains 16 residues. Germline V gene sequence: CDR1 SGHDT, CDR2 YYEEEE. In DNA, the CDR3 is TGTGCCAGCAGCTTGGTCCTCCCGGGATCTTACTACGAGCAGTACTTC. Translated: CASSLVLPGSYYEQYF. The entire variable domain, with the rest obtained from reference TRBV5-6 and TRBJ2-7, is as follows: DAGVTQSPTHLIKTRGQQVTLRCSPKSGHDTVSWYQQALGQGPQFIFQYYEEEERQRGNFPDRFSGHQFPNYSSELNVNALLLGDSALYLCASSLVLPGSYYEQYFGPGTRLTVT.

The J gene is TRBJ1-1, the V gene TRBV27, with D possibly TRBD1 on 6 matching bases. Germline lookup yields CDR1 MNHEY and CDR2 SMNVEV (reference sequence). V was cut by 3 bases and J by 5 bases, with 13 bases left in between. The CDR3 contains 14 residues. CDR3 sequence reads: CASSFAGGGTEAFF. The DNA for the CDR3 is TGTGCCAGCAGTTTTGCGGGAGGGGGAACTGAAGCTTTCTTT.

This chain uses TRBV13 with TRBJ2-5; weak D call: TRBD2 (5 bases). Trimming took 3 bases from V and 5 from J, leaving 13 bases between them. CDR1 is PRHDT and CDR2 is FYEKMQ in the germline V gene (reference sequence). The CDR3 spans 14 residues. The CDR3 here is CASSLKGVSETQYF. Here the CDR3 DNA reads TGTGCCAGCAGCTTGAAGGGAGTCTCGGAGACCCAGTACTTC.

CDR3 DNA: TGTGCCAGTAACCACAGGACAGGGGGAGAAGAGACCCAGTACTTC. Protein: CASNHRTGGEETQYF. The chain employs TRBV19 and TRBJ2-5, with 10 nucleotides matching TRBD1. Germline assignment: CDR1 LNHDA and CDR2 SQIVND (reference sequence). The ends lost 7 bases at V and 3 bases at J; junction bases unmatched: 8. The CDR3 sequence is 15 residues long.

The chain combines TRBV15 with TRBJ1-1, with D unresolved. This CDR3 region has 14 residues. Trimming removed 4 bases at V and 6 bases at J, with 15 bases between. CDR1 is LNHNV, CDR2 YYDKDF, per germline (reference sequence). As DNA, the CDR3 is TGTGCCACCAGCATTGGGGAGGCCGATGCTGAAGCTTTCTTT. Translating gives CATSIGEADAEAFF.

This rearrangement joins TRBV29-1 to TRBJ1-2; 9 bases line up with TRBD1. Trimming at V came to 6 bases and at J to 0 bases, leaving 2 bases not matched to a gene. Germline V gene sequence: CDR1 SQVTM, CDR2 ANQGSEA. The CDR3 is 13 amino acids. CDR3 DNA: TGCAGCGTAAGACAGGGGGCTAACTATGGCTACACCTTC. Translation gives CSVRQGANYGYTF. The full variable domain, its missing parts supplied by reference TRBV29-1 and TRBJ1-2, is SAVISQKPSRDICQRGTSLTIQCQVDSQVTMMFWYRQQPGQSLTLIATANQGSEATYESGFVIDKFPISRPNLTFSTLTVSNMSPEDSSIYLCSVRQGANYGYTFGSGTRLTVV.